This TCR beta chain is drawn from a study of neoadjuvant anti-PD-1 for oral cavity cancer. The sample holds a few counts of this clone. Sequencing was performed with immunoSEQ multiplex PCR; in TCRdb, only in-frame clones are kept and a portion is missing. The sample holds roughly 14,000 clones, roughly 65% seen once. The length of the CDR3 is 15 residues. The V and J ends lost 4 bases and 4 bases, in that order; junction bases with no gene match: 4. CDR1 and CDR2 from the germline V gene are LNHDA and SQIVND (reference sequence). The sequence was collected from a person aged 35-79 years with oral cavity squamous cell carcinoma. The chain couples TRBV19 to TRBJ1-5, with 10 bases lining up with TRBD1. Sequencing was performed on PBMCs, taken before nivolumab (anti-PD-1) treatment. Here the CDR3 DNA reads TGTGCCAGTAGTAGGGACAGGGGAATGAATCAGCCCCAGCATTTT. Protein: CASSRDRGMNQPQHF. Together with reference TRBV19 and TRBJ1-5, the CDR3 gives the full variable domain: DGGITQSPKYLFRKEGQNVTLSCEQNLNHDAMYWYRQDPGQGLRLIYYSQIVNDFQKGDIAEGYSVSREKKESFPLTVTSAQKNPTAFYLCASSRDRGMNQPQHFGDGTRLSIL.